The 3 T cell receptor beta chains reported below all come from one sample, sequenced in a study of blood T cell repertoires in COVID-19. Method: immunoSEQ multiplex PCR; TCRdb's copy keeps in-frame clones and lacks some. Here the sample spans fewer than 450,000 clones, roughly 88% being singletons. The specimen sequenced was peripheral blood. Receptors originate from a woman between 45 and 65 years old with COVID-19, enrolled during active disease.

The V and J genes are TRBV11-2 and TRBJ2-5, with D possibly TRBD2 on 7 matching bases. This CDR3 is 17 amino acids long. Germline V lookup: CDR1 SGHAT, CDR2 FQNNGV. V lost 4 bases to trimming and J lost 6 bases, with 24 bases between them. Here the CDR3 DNA reads TGTGCCAGCAGCTCTATGGGGGGGGCACGGTCGCGGAAGACCCAGTACTTC. Translated: CASSSMGGARSRKTQYF.

This chain uses TRBV5-1 with TRBJ2-2; 7 nucleotides match TRBD1. CDR1 is SGHRS and CDR2 is YFSETQ in the germline V gene. The CDR3 loop spans 16 amino acids. V was clipped by 3 bases and J by 5 bases; unmatched bases: 10. The CDR3 sequence is CASSSGQAGVTGELFF. The CDR3 DNA reads as TGCGCCAGCAGCTCCGGACAGGCCGGGGTTACCGGGGAGCTGTTTTTT.

This chain uses TRBV6-1 with TRBJ2-1, with D possibly matching TRBD2 (6 bases). The CDR3 loop spans 14 amino acids. Germline V lookup: CDR1 MNHNS, CDR2 SASEGT. V was cut by 0 bases and J by 7 bases, with 10 bases left in between. CDR3: CASSEAGGINEQFF. DNA for the CDR3: TGTGCCAGCAGTGAAGCGGGGGGAATTAATGAGCAGTTCTTC.